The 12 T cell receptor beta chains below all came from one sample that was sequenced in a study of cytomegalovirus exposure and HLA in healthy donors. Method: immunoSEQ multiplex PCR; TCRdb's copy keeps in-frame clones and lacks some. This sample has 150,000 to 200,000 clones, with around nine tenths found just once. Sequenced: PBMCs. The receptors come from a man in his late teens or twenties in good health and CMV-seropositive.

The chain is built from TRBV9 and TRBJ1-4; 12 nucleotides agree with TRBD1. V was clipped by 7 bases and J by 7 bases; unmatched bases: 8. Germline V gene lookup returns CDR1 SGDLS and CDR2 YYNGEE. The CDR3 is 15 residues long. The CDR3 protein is CASGPGTGGFEKLFF. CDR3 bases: TGTGCCAGCGGCCCTGGGACAGGGGGCTTTGAAAAACTGTTTTTT. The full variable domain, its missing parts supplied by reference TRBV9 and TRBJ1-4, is DSGVTQTPKHLITATGQRVTLRCSPRSGDLSVYWYQQSLDQGLQFLIQYYNGEERAKGNILERFSAQQFPDLHSELNLSSLELGDSALYFCASGPGTGGFEKLFFGSGTQLSVL.

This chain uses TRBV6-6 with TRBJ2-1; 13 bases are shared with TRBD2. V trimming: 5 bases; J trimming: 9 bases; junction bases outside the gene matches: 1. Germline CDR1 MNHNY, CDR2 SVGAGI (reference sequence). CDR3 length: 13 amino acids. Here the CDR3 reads CASSGTSGVEQFF. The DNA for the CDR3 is TGTGCCAGCAGTGGGACTAGCGGGGTTGAGCAGTTCTTC.

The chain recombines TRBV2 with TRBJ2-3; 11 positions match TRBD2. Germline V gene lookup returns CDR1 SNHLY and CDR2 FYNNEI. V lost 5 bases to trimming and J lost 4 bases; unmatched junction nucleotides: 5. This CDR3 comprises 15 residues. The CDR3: CASSRTSGGADTQYF. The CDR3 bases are TGTGCCAGCAGTCGAACTAGCGGGGGTGCAGATACGCAGTATTTT.

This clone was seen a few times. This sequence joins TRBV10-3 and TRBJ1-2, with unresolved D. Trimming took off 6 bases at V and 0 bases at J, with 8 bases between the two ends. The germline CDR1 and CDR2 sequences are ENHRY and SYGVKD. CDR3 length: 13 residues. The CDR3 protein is CAISPTTNYGYTF. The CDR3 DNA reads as TGTGCCATCAGCCCGACAACTAACTATGGCTACACCTTC.

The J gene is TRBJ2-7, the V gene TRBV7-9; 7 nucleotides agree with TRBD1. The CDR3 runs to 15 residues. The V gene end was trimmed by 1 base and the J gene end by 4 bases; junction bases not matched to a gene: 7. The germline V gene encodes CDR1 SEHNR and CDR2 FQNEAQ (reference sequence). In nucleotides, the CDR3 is TGTGCCAGCAGCTTAGATGAGGGGGCAGGGTACGAGCAGTACTTC. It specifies CASSLDEGAGYEQYF.

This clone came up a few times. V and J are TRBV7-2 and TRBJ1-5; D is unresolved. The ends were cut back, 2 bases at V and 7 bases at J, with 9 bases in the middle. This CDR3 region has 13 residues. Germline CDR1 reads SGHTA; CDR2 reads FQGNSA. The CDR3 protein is CASSLSPVQPQHF. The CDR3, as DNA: TGTGCCAGCAGCTTATCGCCGGTCCAGCCCCAGCATTTT.

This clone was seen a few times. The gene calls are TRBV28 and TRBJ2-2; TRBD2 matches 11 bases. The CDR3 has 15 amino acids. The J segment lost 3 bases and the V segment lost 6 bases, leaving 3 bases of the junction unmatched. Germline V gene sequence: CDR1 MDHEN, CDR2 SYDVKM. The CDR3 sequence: CASRSSGRDTGELFF. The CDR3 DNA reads TGTGCCAGCAGGAGTAGCGGGAGGGACACCGGGGAGCTGTTTTTT.

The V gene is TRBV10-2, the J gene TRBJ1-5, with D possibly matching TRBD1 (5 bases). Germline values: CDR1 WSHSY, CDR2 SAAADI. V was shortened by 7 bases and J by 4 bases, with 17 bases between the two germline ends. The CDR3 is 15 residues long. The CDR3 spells CASKRGPGINQPQHF. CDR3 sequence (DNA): TGCGCCAGCAAGAGAGGCCCAGGGATAAATCAGCCCCAGCATTTT.

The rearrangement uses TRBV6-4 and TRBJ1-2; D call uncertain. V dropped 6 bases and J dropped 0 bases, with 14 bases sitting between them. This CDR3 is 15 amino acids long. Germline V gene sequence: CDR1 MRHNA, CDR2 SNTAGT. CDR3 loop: CASRWEPSSNYGYTF. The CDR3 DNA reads TGTGCCAGCAGGTGGGAGCCAAGCTCTAACTATGGCTACACCTTC.

CDR3 in amino acids: CATSKDDRELREQYF. CDR3 nucleotide sequence: TGTGCCACCAGCAAAGATGACAGGGAATTAAGGGAGCAGTACTTC. The chain couples TRBV15 to TRBJ2-7, with 7 bases lining up with TRBD1. Germline V gene lookup returns CDR1 LNHNV and CDR2 YYDKDF (reference sequence). With 4 bases clipped from V and 7 bases from J, the junction kept 13 bases outside the gene matches. The CDR3 loop spans 15 amino acids.

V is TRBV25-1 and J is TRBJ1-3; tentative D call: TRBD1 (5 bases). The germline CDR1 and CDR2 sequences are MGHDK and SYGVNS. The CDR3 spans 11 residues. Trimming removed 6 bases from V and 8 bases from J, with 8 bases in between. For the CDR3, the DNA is TGTGCCAGCAGCCGGGGGGACACCATATATTTT. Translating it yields CASSRGDTIYF.

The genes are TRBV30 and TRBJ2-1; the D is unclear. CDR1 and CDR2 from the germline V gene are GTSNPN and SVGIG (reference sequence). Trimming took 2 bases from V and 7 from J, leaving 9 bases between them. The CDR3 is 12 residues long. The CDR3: CAWSFTLNEQFF. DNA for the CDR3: TGTGCCTGGAGTTTCACTTTGAATGAGCAGTTCTTC.